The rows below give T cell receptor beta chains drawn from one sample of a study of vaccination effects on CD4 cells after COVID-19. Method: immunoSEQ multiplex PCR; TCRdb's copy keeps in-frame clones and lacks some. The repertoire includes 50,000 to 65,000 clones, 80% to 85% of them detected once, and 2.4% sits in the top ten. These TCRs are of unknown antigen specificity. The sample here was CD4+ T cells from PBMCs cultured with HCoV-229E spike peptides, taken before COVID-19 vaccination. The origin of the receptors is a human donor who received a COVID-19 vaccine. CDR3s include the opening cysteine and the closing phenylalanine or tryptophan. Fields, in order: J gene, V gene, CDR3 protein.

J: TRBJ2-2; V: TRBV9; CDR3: CASSGPTLRELFF
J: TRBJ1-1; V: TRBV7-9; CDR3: CASSLVQTNTEAFF
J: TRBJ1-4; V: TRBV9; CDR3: CASSVGGGAGGKLFF
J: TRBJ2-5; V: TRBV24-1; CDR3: CATGVVLGRETQYF
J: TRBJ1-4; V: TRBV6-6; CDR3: CASSGQGGDEKLFF
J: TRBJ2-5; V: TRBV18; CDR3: CASSPLAGGRSETQYF
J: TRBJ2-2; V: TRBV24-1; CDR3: CATSDPRDRGNTGELFF
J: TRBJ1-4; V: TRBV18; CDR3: CASSPSSSSTNEKLFF
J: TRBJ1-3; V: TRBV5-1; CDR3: CASSGPRTGGNTIYF
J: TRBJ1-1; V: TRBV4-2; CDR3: CASSLRILNTEAFF
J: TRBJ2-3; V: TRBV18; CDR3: CASSPRLAGSTDTQYF
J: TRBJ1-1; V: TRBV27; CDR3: CASSFSYVMRGGLTEAFF
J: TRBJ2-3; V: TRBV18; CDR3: CASSPPRGRETIDTQYF
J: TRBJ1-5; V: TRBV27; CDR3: CASSFPDRGPMGPQHF
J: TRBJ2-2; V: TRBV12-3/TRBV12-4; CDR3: CASSPVNTGELFF
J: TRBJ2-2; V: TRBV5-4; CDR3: CASSLRGAAGSGELFF
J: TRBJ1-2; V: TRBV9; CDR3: CASSVVDGGYTF
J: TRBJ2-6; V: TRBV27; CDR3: CASSLRWGPVLTF
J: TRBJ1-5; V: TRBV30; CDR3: CAWNIGSTNQPQHF
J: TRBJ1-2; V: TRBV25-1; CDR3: CASREDGHYGYTF
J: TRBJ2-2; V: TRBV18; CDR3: CASSPWSAATGELFF
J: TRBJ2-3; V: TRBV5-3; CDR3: CARSPGTSGDWRQTSTDTQYF
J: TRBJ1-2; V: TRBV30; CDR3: CAWSPDRIYGYTF
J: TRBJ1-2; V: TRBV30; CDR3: CAWNRPDGSYGYTF